This T cell receptor (beta chain) was identified in a study of cytomegalovirus exposure and HLA in healthy donors. General study findings and limits: An analysis done earlier found most TCR beta V segments productive about 90% or about 30% of the time. In vitro, a few CMV-associated chains proved specific for CMV antigens. Reports described diagnosis of cytomegalovirus status by the classifier as highly specific and sensitive.

Donors counted as nominally healthy when sampled, yet unrecorded immune exposures were likely. Worth noting for this clone: Its specificity is unknown.

A multiplex PCR was run with 60 Vbeta primers and 13 Jbeta primers. Data came from immunoSEQ multiplex PCR; TCRdb stores just in-frame clones and leaves some out. The sample yields 180,000 or so clones, 80% seen once. This CDR3 spans 12 amino acids. V was trimmed by 6 bases and J by 4 bases, leaving 9 bases between them. Germline V gene data show CDR1 as ENHRY and CDR2 as SYGVKD. This receptor was obtained from a girl aged 5-17 years in good health and CMV-seropositive. The V gene is TRBV10-3, the J gene TRBJ1-1; D is unclear. Input material: PBMCs. The CDR3 sequence is CAISKGATEAFF. In nucleotides, the CDR3 is TGTGCCATCAGCAAGGGAGCCACTGAAGCTTTCTTT.